The next 9 T cell receptor beta chains were all read from a single sample in a study of blood T cell repertoires in COVID-19. TCRdb keeps only in-frame clones here, not all; method: immunoSEQ multiplex PCR. The profile shows some 250,000 clones, 82% of them singletons. Sequenced input: peripheral blood. These receptors were taken from a woman younger than 35 with acute or convalescent COVID-19.

The chain links TRBV7-9 to TRBJ1-1; maybe TRBD1 (6 bases). V was shortened by 9 bases and J by 3 bases, with 11 bases between the two germline ends. The CDR3 runs to 12 residues. Looked up from germline, CDR1 is SEHNR and CDR2 is FQNEAQ (reference sequence). The CDR3: CASCEGDTEAFF. In DNA, the CDR3 is TGTGCCAGTTGTGAGGGGGACACTGAAGCTTTCTTT.

The chain recombines TRBV25-1 with TRBJ2-2, with TRBD1 matching 9 bases. The CDR3 contains 15 residues. V gave up 3 bases and J gave up 5 bases; unmatched junction bases: 4. CDR1 is MGHDK and CDR2 is SYGVNS in the germline V gene. The CDR3 DNA sequence: TGTGCCAGCAGTGATGGGACAGGGTTTACCGGGGAGCTGTTTTTT. As protein: CASSDGTGFTGELFF.

This rearrangement joins TRBV3-1 (or the pseudogene TRBV3-2) to TRBJ2-2; D might be TRBD1 (5 bases). The germline V gene encodes CDR1 LGHDT and CDR2 YNNKEL (reference sequence). CDR3 length: 15 residues. The V gene lost 0 bases and the J gene lost 7 bases, with 12 bases spanning the gap. CDR3 coding DNA: TGTGCCAGCAGCCAAGAAGGCAGGGTAGGCGGGGAGCTGTTTTTT. Protein: CASSQEGRVGGELFF.

The sample holds a few counts of this clone. V and J are TRBV30 and TRBJ1-2; no reliable D call. Germline CDR1 is GTSNPN and CDR2 is SVGIG (reference sequence). V lost 5 bases to trimming and J lost 2 bases, with 12 bases between them. The CDR3 extends over 13 amino acids. The CDR3 bases are TGTGCCTGGGAAGTGGGCAGGAACTATGGCTACACCTTC. Its protein is CAWEVGRNYGYTF. The complete variable domain, with remaining parts taken from reference TRBV30 and TRBJ1-2, reads SQTIHQWPATLVQPVGSPLSLECTVEGTSNPNLYWYRQAAGRGLQLLFYSVGIGQISSEVPQNLSASRPQDRQFILSSKKLLLSDSGFYLCAWEVGRNYGYTFGSGTRLTVV.

CDR3 sequence reads: CSVVRGGYGYTF. The CDR3 coding sequence is TGCAGCGTTGTTAGGGGGGGCTATGGCTACACCTTC. The chain joins TRBV29-1 to TRBJ1-2; a weak D match, TRBD1 (6 bases). V lost 4 bases, J lost 4 bases, and 10 bases lay in between. The germline V gene encodes CDR1 SQVTM and CDR2 ANQGSEA. The CDR3 runs to 12 residues.

The gene calls are TRBV5-4 and TRBJ2-7, with 10 nucleotides matching TRBD1. In germline, CDR1 is SGHNT, CDR2 YYREEE (reference sequence). The CDR3 covers 14 residues. V lost 4 bases and J lost 4; bases outside the gene matches: 5. The DNA for the CDR3 is TGTGCCAGCAGCCACTGGGACAGGGGTTACGAGCAGTACTTC. This codes for CASSHWDRGYEQYF.

This clone was counted ten times or more. The chain carries TRBV29-1 and TRBJ2-1, with TRBD1 as a possible D gene (7 bases). With 7 bases removed from V and 5 bases from J, the gap between germline ends came to 24 bases. The CDR3 totals 16 residues. Germline CDR1 is SQVTM and CDR2 is ANQGSEA. The CDR3 here is CSARGTGAGGDNEQFF. CDR3 DNA: TGCAGCGCCCGAGGAACAGGGGCCGGAGGGGACAATGAGCAGTTCTTC.

The genes are TRBV19 and TRBJ1-2; D not certain. V was trimmed by 6 bases and J by 1 base, leaving 9 bases between them. The CDR3 spans 13 residues. Germline V gene lookup returns CDR1 LNHDA and CDR2 SQIVND (reference sequence). The CDR3 DNA is TGTGCCAGTAGGGGAGACCTTAACTATGGCTACACCTTC. It encodes CASRGDLNYGYTF.

This clone came up once. The chain has TRBV7-3 and TRBJ2-5; 7 bases are a match to TRBD2. The CDR3 consists of 15 residues. With V trimmed by 1 base and J by 0 bases, 2 bases remained unmatched. The germline V gene has CDR1 SGHTA and CDR2 FQGTGA. The CDR3 DNA follows: TGTGCCAGCAGCTTAAACGGGGGGAACCAAGAGACCCAGTACTTC. Translated: CASSLNGGNQETQYF.